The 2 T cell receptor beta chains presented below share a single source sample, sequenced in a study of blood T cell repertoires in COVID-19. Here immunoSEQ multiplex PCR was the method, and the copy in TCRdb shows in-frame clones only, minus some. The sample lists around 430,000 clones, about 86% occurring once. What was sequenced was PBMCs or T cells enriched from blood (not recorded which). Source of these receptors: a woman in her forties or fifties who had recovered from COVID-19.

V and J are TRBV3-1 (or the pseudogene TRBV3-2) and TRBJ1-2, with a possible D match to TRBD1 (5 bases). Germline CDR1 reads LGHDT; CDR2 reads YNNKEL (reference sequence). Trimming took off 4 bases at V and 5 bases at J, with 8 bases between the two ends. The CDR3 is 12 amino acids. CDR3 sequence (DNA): TGTGCCAGCAGCCTAAAGGGGTATGGCTACACCTTC. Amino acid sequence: CASSLKGYGYTF.

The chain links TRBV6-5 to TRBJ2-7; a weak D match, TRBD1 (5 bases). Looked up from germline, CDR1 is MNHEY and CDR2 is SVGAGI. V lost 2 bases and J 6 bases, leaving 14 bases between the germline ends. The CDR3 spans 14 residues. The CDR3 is CASSYQGDRGEQYF. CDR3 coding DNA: TGTGCCAGCAGTTACCAAGGGGATAGGGGCGAGCAGTACTTC.